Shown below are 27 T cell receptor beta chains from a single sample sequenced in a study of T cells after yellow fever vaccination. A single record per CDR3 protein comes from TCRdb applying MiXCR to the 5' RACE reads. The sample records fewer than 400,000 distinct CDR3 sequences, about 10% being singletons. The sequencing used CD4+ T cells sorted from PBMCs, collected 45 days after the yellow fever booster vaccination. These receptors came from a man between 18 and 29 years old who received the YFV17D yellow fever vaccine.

The CDR3 coding sequence is TGTGCCAGCAGGGAGACACGAAGAGGTGAAAAACTGTTTTTT. It is translated as CASRETRRGEKLFF. The rearrangement links TRBV11-2 to TRBJ1-4; D uncertain. Trimming took off 6 bases at V and 7 bases at J, with 15 bases between the two ends. The CDR3 is 14 residues long. Germline V gene sequence: CDR1 SGHAT, CDR2 FQNNGV.

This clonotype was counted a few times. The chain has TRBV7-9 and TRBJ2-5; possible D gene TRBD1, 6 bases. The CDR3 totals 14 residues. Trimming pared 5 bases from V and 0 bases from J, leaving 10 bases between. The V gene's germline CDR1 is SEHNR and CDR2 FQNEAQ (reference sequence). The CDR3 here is CASSHDRNQETQYF. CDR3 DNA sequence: TGTGCCAGCAGCCACGACAGGAACCAAGAGACCCAGTACTTC.

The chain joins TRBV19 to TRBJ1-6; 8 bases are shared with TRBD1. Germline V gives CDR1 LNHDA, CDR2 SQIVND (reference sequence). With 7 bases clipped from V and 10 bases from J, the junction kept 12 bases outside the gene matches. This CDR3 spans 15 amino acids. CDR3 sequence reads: CASTLGQGGISPLHF. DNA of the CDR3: TGTGCCAGTACCCTCGGACAGGGTGGAATCTCACCCCTCCACTTT.

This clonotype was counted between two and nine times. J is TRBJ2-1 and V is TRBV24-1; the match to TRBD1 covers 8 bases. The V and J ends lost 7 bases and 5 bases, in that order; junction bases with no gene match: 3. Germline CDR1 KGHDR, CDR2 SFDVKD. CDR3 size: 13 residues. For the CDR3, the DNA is TGTGCCACCAGGGACAGGGTCAACAATGAGCAGTTCTTC. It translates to CATRDRVNNEQFF.

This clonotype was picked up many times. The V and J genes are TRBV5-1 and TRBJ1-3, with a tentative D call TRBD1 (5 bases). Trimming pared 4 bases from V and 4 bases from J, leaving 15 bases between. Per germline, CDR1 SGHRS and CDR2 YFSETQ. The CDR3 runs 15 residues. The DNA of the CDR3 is TGCGCCAGCAGCCCTTTCGGCGGGGCAGGAAACACCATATATTTT. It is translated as CASSPFGGAGNTIYF.

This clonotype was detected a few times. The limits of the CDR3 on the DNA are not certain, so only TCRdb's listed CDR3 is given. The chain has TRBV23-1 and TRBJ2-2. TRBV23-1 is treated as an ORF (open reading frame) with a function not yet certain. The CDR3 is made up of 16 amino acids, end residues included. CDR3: CASSQSFALTPGSCFF.

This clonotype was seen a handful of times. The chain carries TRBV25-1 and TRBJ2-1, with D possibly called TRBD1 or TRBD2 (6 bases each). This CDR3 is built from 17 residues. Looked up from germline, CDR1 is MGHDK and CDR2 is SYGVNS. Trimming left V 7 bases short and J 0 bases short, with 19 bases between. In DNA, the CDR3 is TGTGCCAGCACCCCCCTAGGAGGGGGGAGCTCCTACAATGAGCAGTTCTTC. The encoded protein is CASTPLGGGSSYNEQFF.

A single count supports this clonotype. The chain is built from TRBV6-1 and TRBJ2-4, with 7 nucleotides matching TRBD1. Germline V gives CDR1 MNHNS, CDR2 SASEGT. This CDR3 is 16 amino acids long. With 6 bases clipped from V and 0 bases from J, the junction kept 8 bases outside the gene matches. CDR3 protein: CASRDRDSRAKNIQYF. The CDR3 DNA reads TGTGCCAGCAGGGACCGGGACAGTCGAGCCAAAAACATTCAGTACTTC.

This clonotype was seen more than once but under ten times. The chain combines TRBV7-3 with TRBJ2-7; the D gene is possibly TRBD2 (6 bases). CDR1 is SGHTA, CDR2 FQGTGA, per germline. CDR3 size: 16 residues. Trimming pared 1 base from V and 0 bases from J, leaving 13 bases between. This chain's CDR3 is CASSLRRGSSSYEQYV. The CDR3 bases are TGTGCCAGCAGCTTAAGACGGGGGAGTAGCTCCTACGAGCAGTACGTC.

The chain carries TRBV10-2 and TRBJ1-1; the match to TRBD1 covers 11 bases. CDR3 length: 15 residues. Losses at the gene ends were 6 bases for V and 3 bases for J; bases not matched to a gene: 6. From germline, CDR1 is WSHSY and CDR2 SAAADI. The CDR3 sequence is CASSGPGQGDTEAFF. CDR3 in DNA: TGCGCCAGCAGCGGCCCGGGACAGGGGGACACTGAAGCTTTCTTT.

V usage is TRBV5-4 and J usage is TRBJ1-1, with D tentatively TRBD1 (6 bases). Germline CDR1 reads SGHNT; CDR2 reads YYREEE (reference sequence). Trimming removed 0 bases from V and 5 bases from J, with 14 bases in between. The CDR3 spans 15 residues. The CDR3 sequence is CASSLGRGRQTEAFF. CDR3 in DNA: TGTGCCAGCAGCTTGGGACGGGGGCGACAAACTGAAGCTTTCTTT.

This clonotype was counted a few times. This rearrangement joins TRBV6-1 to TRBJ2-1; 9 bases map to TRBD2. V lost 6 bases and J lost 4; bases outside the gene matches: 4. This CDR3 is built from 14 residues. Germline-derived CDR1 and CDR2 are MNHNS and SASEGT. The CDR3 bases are TGTGCCAGCAGGGAACTAGCGGGTTACAATGAGCAGTTCTTC. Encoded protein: CASRELAGYNEQFF.

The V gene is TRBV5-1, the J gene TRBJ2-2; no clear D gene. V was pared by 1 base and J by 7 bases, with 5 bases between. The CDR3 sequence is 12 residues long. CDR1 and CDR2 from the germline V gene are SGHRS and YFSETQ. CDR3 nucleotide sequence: TGCGCCAGCAGCTTGTTCGACGGGGAGCTGTTTTTT. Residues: CASSLFDGELFF.

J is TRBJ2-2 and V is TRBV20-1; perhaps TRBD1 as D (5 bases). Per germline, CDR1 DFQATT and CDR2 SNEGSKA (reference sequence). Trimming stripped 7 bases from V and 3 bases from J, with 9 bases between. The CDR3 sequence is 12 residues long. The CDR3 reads CSVGDDTGELFF. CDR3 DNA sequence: TGCAGTGTAGGGGATGACACCGGGGAGCTGTTTTTT.

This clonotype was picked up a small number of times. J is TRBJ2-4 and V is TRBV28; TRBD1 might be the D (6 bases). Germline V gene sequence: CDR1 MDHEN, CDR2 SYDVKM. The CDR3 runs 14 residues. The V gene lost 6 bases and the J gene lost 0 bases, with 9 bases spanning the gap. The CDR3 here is CASSSRGAKNIQYF. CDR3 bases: TGTGCCAGCAGCTCCAGGGGAGCCAAAAACATTCAGTACTTC.

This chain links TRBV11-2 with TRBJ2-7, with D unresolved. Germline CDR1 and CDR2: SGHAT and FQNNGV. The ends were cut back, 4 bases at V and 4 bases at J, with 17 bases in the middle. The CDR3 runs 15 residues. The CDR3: CASSSTPLIGYEQYF. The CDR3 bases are TGTGCCAGCAGCTCGACCCCCCTCATCGGATACGAGCAGTACTTC.

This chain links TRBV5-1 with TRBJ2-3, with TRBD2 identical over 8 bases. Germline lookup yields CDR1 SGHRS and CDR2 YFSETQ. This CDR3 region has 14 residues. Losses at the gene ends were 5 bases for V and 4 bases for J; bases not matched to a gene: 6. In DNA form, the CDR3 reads TGCGCCAGCAGGAAAGCGGGGGAGGCAGATACGCAGTATTTT. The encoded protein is CASRKAGEADTQYF.

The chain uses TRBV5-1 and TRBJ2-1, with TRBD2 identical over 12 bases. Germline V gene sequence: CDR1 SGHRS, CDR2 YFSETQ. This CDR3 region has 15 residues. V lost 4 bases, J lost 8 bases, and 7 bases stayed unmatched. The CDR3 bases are TGCGCCAGCAGCGCCCCTAGCGGGGGGGATGATGAGCAGTTCTTC. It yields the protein CASSAPSGGDDEQFF. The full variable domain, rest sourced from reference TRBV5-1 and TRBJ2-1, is KAGVTQTPRYLIKTRGQQVTLSCSPISGHRSVSWYQQTPGQGLQFLFEYFSETQRNKGNFPGRFSGRQFSNSRSEMNVSTLELGDSALYLCASSAPSGGDDEQFFGPGTRLTVL.

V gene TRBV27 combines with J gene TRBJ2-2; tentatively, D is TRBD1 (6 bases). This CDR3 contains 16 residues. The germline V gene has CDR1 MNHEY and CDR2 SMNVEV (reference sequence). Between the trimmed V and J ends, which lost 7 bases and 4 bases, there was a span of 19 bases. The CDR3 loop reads CASKDTDRLFTGELFF. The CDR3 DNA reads TGTGCCAGCAAGGATACGGACAGACTATTCACCGGGGAGCTGTTTTTT.

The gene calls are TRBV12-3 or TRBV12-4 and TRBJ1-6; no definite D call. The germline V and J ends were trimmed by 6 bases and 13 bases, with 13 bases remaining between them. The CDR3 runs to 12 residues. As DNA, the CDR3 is TGTGCCAGCAGACGTCTCGGTTCGCCCCTCCACTTT. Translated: CASRRLGSPLHF.

CDR3 sequence reads: CAITKGQVPYF. The CDR3 DNA follows: TGTGCCATCACCAAAGGACAGGTACCGTACTTC. This chain uses TRBV10-3 with TRBJ2-7, with TRBD1 matching 7 bases. This CDR3 is 11 amino acids long. Per germline, CDR1 ENHRY and CDR2 SYGVKD. Trimming removed 7 bases from V and 12 bases from J; junction bases left unmatched: 9.

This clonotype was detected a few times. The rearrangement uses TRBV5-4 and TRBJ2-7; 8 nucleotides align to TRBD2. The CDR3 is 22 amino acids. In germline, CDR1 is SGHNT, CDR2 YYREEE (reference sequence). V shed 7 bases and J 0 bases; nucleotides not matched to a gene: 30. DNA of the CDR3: TGTGCCAGCGGCCGAGCGGGGGCCTTGCTGTCAACCGTAGTGCACAGCTCCTACGAGCAGTACGTC. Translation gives CASGRAGALLSTVVHSSYEQYV.

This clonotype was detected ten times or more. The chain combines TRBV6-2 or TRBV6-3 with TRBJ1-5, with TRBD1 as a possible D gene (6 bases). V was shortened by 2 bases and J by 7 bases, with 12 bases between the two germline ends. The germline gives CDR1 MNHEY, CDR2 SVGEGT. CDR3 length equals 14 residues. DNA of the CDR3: TGTGCCAGCAGTTACGCACAGGGTAGACAGCCCCAGCATTTT. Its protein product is CASSYAQGRQPQHF.

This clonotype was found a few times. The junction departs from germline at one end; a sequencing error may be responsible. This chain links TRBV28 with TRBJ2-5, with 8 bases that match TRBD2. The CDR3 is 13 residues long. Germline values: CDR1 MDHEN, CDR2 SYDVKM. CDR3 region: CASSLIPGLALDF. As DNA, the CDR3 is TGTGCCAGCAGTTTAATTCCCGGACTAGCCCTAGACTTC. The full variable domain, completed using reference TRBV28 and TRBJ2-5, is DVKVTQSSRYLVKRTGEKVFLECVQDMDHENMFWYRQDPGLGLRLIYFSYDVKMKEKGDIPEGYSVSREKKERFSLILESASTNQTSMYLCASSLIPGLALDFGPGTRLLVL.

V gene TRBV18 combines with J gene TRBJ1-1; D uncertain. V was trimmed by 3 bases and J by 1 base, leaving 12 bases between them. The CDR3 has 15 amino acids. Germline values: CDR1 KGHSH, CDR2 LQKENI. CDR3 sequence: CASSPRTIRNTEAFF. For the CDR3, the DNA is TGTGCCAGCTCACCGAGGACTATCAGGAACACTGAAGCTTTCTTT.

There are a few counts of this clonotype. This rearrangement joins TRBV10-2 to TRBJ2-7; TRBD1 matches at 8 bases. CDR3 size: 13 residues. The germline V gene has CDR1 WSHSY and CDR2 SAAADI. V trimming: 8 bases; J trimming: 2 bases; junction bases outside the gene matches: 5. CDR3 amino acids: CASRWDRTYEQYV. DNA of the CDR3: TGCGCCAGCCGATGGGACAGGACCTACGAGCAGTACGTC.

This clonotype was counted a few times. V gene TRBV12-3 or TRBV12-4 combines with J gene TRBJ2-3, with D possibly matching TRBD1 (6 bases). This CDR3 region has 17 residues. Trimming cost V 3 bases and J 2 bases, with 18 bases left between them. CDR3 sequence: CASSLAGVTPSTDTQYF. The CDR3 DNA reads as TGTGCCAGCAGTTTGGCAGGGGTAACTCCCTCCACAGATACGCAGTATTTT.